These 14 T cell receptor beta chains share one sample of origin, sequenced in a study of cytomegalovirus exposure and HLA in healthy donors. PCR amplification relied on 60 Vbeta primers (plus 13 Jbeta primers). The assay was immunoSEQ multiplex PCR, and TCRdb's table has in-frame clones only and misses some. The data contain around 210,000 clones, roughly 80% of them singletons. The material sequenced was PBMCs. All receptors come from a woman in her thirties or forties in good health and CMV-seronegative.

This chain links TRBV2 with TRBJ1-2; 12 positions match TRBD1. CDR1 and CDR2 from the germline V gene are SNHLY and FYNNEI. CDR3 length: 16 residues. V dropped 3 bases and J dropped 4; count of bases not matched to a gene: 6. CDR3 nucleotides: TGTGCCAGCAGTGATGGGACAGGGGGCGTCAGCTATGGCTACACCTTC. Translated: CASSDGTGGVSYGYTF.

This chain connects TRBV19 to TRBJ1-1; 9 bases agree with TRBD1. The CDR3 runs 17 residues. The germline CDR1 and CDR2 sequences are LNHDA and SQIVND (reference sequence). V was pared by 4 bases and J by 0 bases, with 9 bases of the junction left unmatched. The CDR3 here is CASSTQDRGLMNTEAFF. The CDR3 nucleotides read TGTGCCAGTAGTACGCAGGACAGGGGCCTCATGAACACTGAAGCTTTCTTT.

The chain couples TRBV2 to TRBJ2-7; D is undetermined. V lost 7 bases to trimming and J lost 4 bases, with 5 bases between them. The CDR3 totals 10 residues. The germline V gene has CDR1 SNHLY and CDR2 FYNNEI. CDR3 in DNA: TGTGCCAGCACCCAATACGAGCAGTACTTC. This translates into CASTQYEQYF.

The V gene is TRBV13, the J gene TRBJ2-5; 9 bases line up with TRBD2. J was trimmed by 1 base and V by 0 bases; bases with no gene match: 6. The CDR3 contains 17 residues. Germline V lookup: CDR1 PRHDT, CDR2 FYEKMQ (reference sequence). Written as DNA, the CDR3 is TGTGCCAGCAGCTTAGGTTGGCCTAGCGGGGCCCAAGAGACCCAGTACTTC. Translation: CASSLGWPSGAQETQYF.

This chain uses TRBV6-6 with TRBJ2-7; possibly TRBD2 for D (6 bases). The germline V gene encodes CDR1 MNHNY and CDR2 SVGAGI (reference sequence). V was pared by 0 bases and J by 3 bases, with 12 bases between. The CDR3 has 15 residues. Here the CDR3 DNA reads TGTGCCAGCAGTTACTCGATTACGGGGGTCTACGAGCAGTACTTC. Encoded protein: CASSYSITGVYEQYF.

The chain recombines TRBV28 with TRBJ2-5; D unresolved. V was clipped by 11 bases and J by 9 bases, with 10 bases between them. The germline V gene encodes CDR1 MDHEN and CDR2 SYDVKM. This CDR3 has 9 residues. DNA of the CDR3: TGTGCCGTACCGGAGTCCCAGTACTTC. Its protein product is CAVPESQYF. The whole variable domain, remainder taken from reference TRBV28 and TRBJ2-5, is DVKVTQSSRYLVKRTGEKVFLECVQDMDHENMFWYRQDPGLGLRLIYFSYDVKMKEKGDIPEGYSVSREKKERFSLILESASTNQTSMYLCAVPESQYFGPGTRLLVL.

This chain joins TRBV7-9 and TRBJ1-3; TRBD1 agrees at 9 bases. The CDR3 length is 15 residues. V lost 5 bases, J lost 3 bases, and 5 bases stayed unmatched. Germline V lookup: CDR1 SEHNR, CDR2 FQNEAQ (reference sequence). CDR3 in DNA: TGTGCCAGCAGCCGAACAGGGGGCAGTGGAAACACCATATATTTT. Translated, it gives CASSRTGGSGNTIYF. Combining the CDR3 with reference TRBV7-9 and TRBJ1-3 gives the whole variable domain DTGVSQNPRHKITKRGQNVTFRCDPISEHNRLYWYRQTLGQGPEFLTYFQNEAQLEKSRLLSDRFSAERPKGSFSTLEIQRTEQGDSAMYLCASSRTGGSGNTIYFGEGSWLTVV.

The chain links TRBV2 to TRBJ1-5; D gene uncertain. The CDR3 totals 15 residues. Germline values: CDR1 SNHLY, CDR2 FYNNEI. V lost 6 bases, J lost 4 bases, and 16 bases lay in between. The CDR3 protein is CASRAGATPNQPQHF. The CDR3 coding sequence is TGTGCCAGCAGGGCAGGCGCGACCCCGAATCAGCCCCAGCATTTT.

The chain couples TRBV27 to TRBJ1-1; possible D gene TRBD1, 6 bases. This CDR3 has 12 residues. Germline V gene data show CDR1 as MNHEY and CDR2 as SMNVEV (reference sequence). The V and J ends lost 2 bases and 10 bases respectively, with 11 bases between them. CDR3 sequence reads: CASSLGQRGAFF. CDR3 in DNA: TGTGCCAGCAGTTTAGGACAGCGAGGAGCTTTCTTT.

J is TRBJ1-2 and V is TRBV18; D gene ambiguous. Germline CDR1 reads KGHSH; CDR2 reads LQKENI. V shed 4 bases and J shed 0 bases, with 12 bases lying between them. This CDR3 region has 15 residues. The CDR3 loop reads CASSLTNAANYGYTF. CDR3 coding DNA: TGTGCCAGCTCACTGACAAATGCAGCTAACTATGGCTACACCTTC.

The chain combines TRBV28 with TRBJ2-6; the D gene is possibly TRBD1 (6 bases). From germline, CDR1 is MDHEN and CDR2 SYDVKM. The ends were cut back, 3 bases at V and 2 bases at J, with 11 bases in the middle. The CDR3 is made up of 16 amino acids. CDR3: CASSFHRQAGANVLTF. As DNA, the CDR3 is TGTGCCAGCAGTTTTCATCGACAGGCTGGGGCCAACGTCCTGACTTTC.

V gene TRBV27 combines with J gene TRBJ1-1; D uncertain. V was clipped by 1 base and J by 4 bases, with 10 bases between them. The germline V gene has CDR1 MNHEY and CDR2 SMNVEV (reference sequence). This CDR3 comprises 14 residues. CDR3 residues: CASSLFTAGTEAFF. In nucleotides, the CDR3 is TGTGCCAGCAGTTTATTTACAGCAGGCACTGAAGCTTTCTTT.

The sample holds one count of this clone. At the DNA level, this CDR3 is encoded by other sequences in the same sample as well. CDR3 loop: CAWSTGTGVYEQYF. The CDR3 DNA reads as TGTGCCTGGAGTACCGGGACAGGAGTCTACGAGCAGTACTTC. The chain carries TRBV30 and TRBJ2-7; 8 nucleotides agree with TRBD1. J gave up 3 bases and V 2 bases, and 6 bases lay outside the gene matches. The CDR3 covers 14 residues. Germline V gene data show CDR1 as GTSNPN and CDR2 as SVGIG (reference sequence).

The V call is TRBV5-1, the J call TRBJ1-6; maybe TRBD1 (6 bases). The CDR3 spans 15 residues. In germline, CDR1 is SGHRS, CDR2 YFSETQ. V shed 3 bases and J shed 5 bases, with 12 bases lying between them. DNA for the CDR3: TGCGCCAGCAGCTCCGGACAGAGGAATAATTCACCCCTCCACTTT. As protein: CASSSGQRNNSPLHF.